This T cell receptor (beta chain) was retrieved from a study of control samples from healthy donors and cancer patients. Assay used: immunoSEQ multiplex PCR; TCRdb lists only in-frame clones, some missing. The repertoire includes about 120,000 clones, 80% to 90% of them detected once, and 9.5% to 13% sits in the top ten. Germline V CDR1 and CDR2: SNHLY, FYNNEI. The CDR3 extends over 14 amino acids. With 5 bases removed from V and 4 bases from J, the gap between germline ends came to 12 bases. This clonotype originated in a man younger than 40 in good health. Sequencing input: blood. The chain couples TRBV2 to TRBJ1-3; the D is unclear. CDR3 sequence reads: CASSYETPGNTIYF. Written as DNA, the CDR3 is TGTGCCAGCAGTTACGAGACTCCCGGAAACACCATATATTTT.